The T cell receptor beta chain described here comes from a study of T cell responses to AZD1222 COVID-19 vaccine. Clones were sequenced by immunoSEQ multiplex PCR, and TCRdb holds only the in-frame ones, with some missing. This sample yields about 170,000 clones, of which roughly 90% are seen a single time; about 1.6% belongs to the top ten. This clone was detected only once. Its antigen is undetermined. Study results and limitations: Following two doses of AZD1222, Spike-specific TCR breadth and depth rose. With dominance at 160-218 and 743-854, vaccine-associated CD4 TCRs spanned spike.

The V segment lost 5 bases and the J segment 11 bases; nucleotides outside the gene matches: 11. Germline V gives CDR1 SGHTA, CDR2 FQGNSA. CDR3 length equals 13 residues. The sequencing here drew on peripheral blood, taken on day 0 of AZD1222 vaccination. The chain couples TRBV7-2 to TRBJ1-1, with TRBD1 identical over 7 bases. This TCR derives from an adult in good health. This CDR3 reads CASSTRQGLGAFF. The DNA for the CDR3 is TGTGCCAGCAGCACCCGACAGGGCCTCGGGGCTTTCTTT.